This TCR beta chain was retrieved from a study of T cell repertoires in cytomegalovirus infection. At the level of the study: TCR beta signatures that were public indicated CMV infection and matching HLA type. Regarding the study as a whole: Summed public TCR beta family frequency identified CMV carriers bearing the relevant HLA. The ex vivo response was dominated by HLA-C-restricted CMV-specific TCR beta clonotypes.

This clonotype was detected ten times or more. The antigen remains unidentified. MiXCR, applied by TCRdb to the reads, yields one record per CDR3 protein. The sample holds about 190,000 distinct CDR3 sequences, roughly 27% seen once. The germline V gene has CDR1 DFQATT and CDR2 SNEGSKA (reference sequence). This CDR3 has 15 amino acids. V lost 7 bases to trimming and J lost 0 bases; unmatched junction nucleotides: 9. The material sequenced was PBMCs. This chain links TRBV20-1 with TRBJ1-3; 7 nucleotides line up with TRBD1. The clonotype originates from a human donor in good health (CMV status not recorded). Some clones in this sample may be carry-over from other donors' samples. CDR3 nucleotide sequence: TGCAGTGTTTCTCCAGGGACAGCCTCTGGAAACACCATATATTTT. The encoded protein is CSVSPGTASGNTIYF.